The source of this TCR beta chain is a study of radiotherapy plus CTLA-4 blockade in lung cancer. In the study overall: Objective responses were seen in 18% of patients, disease control in approximately 30%.

Measured with immunoSEQ multiplex PCR; TCRdb has only the in-frame clones, and not every one. The sample contains some 110,000 clones, over 65% of which appear only once. Germline CDR1 reads MNHNY; CDR2 reads SVGAGI (reference sequence). The CDR3 is 14 amino acids. With 6 bases removed from V and 0 bases from J, the gap between germline ends came to 9 bases. This clone was picked up one time. What it binds is unknown. Regarding the study as a whole: An expansion of tumor-derived TCR clones occurred in blood after radiotherapy plus ipilimumab. Interferon-beta and early blood T cell clone dynamics reportedly predicted response best.

The study treated chemo-refractory metastatic non-small-cell lung cancer patients with focal radiation plus ipilimumab CTLA-4 blockade. The specimen was peripheral blood, collected from a patient treated with radiotherapy plus ipilimumab. The rearrangement uses TRBV6-6 and TRBJ1-5, with D unresolved. The receptor comes from a human donor with non-small cell lung cancer that progressed on radiotherapy plus ipilimumab. Some clones in this sample may be carry-over from other donors' samples. The chain's CDR3 is CASSQFSSNQPQHF. The CDR3 nucleotides are TGTGCCAGCAGCCAGTTCTCTAGCAATCAGCCCCAGCATTTT.